This passage covers 4 T cell receptor beta chains from one sample sequenced in a study of CD8+ T cells in alopecia areata. It was cDNA, reverse transcribed from extracted RNA, that served as the sequencing template. Generated by immunoSEQ multiplex PCR, the TCRdb table keeps only in-frame clones and is missing some. This table holds some 120,000 clones, around 45% found once. Sequencing input: NKG2D-low CD8+ T cells sorted from blood. Receptors were obtained from a human donor with alopecia areata.

The chain has TRBV29-1 and TRBJ2-7; unclear D gene. CDR3 size: 11 residues. Trimming pared 7 bases from V and 3 bases from J, leaving 10 bases between. Germline CDR1 is SQVTM and CDR2 is ANQGSEA. In DNA form, the CDR3 reads TGCAGCGGCTCGACCGGCTACGAGCAGTACTTC. Its protein product is CSGSTGYEQYF.

This clone occurred a few times. V is TRBV29-1 and J is TRBJ2-5; TRBD1 aligns across 9 bases. The V segment lost 6 bases and the J segment 4 bases; nucleotides outside the gene matches: 6. Germline assignment: CDR1 SQVTM and CDR2 ANQGSEA. CDR3 length equals 13 residues. CDR3 region: CSVPTGGGETQYF. The CDR3 DNA is TGCAGCGTCCCGACAGGGGGGGGAGAGACCCAGTACTTC.

The chain carries TRBV29-1 and TRBJ1-5; weak D call: TRBD1 (5 bases). Trimming took off 6 bases at V and 8 bases at J, with 23 bases between the two ends. CDR1 is SQVTM and CDR2 is ANQGSEA in the germline V gene. The CDR3 extends over 15 amino acids. The DNA of the CDR3 is TGCAGCGTCCAAGCCGGGACCCGGGAAATGGAGCCCCAGCATTTT. Its protein is CSVQAGTREMEPQHF.

This rearrangement joins TRBV9 to TRBJ2-1; D not resolved. CDR1 and CDR2 (germline): SGDLS, YYNGEE. This CDR3 comprises 13 residues. V shed 3 bases and J shed 6 bases, with 10 bases lying between them. The CDR3 bases are TGTGCCAGCAGCGAAACCGGCAGCAATGAGCAGTTCTTC. This encodes CASSETGSNEQFF.